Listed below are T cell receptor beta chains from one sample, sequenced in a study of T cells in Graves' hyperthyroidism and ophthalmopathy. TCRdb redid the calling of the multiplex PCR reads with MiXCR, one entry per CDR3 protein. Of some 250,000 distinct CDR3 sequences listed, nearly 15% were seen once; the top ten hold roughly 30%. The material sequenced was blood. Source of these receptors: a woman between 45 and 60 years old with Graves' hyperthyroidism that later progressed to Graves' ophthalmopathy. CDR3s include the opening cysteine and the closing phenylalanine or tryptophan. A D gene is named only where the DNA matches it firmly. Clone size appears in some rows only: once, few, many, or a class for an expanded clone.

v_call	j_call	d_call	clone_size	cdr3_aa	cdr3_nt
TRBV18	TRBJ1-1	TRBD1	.	CASSPPTGEGRGAFF	TGTGCCAGCTCACCGCCGACAGGGGAGGGTCGGGGAGCTTTCTTT
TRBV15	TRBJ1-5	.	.	CATSIGRPPGPQHF	TGTGCCACCAGCATCGGCAGGCCACCTGGGCCCCAGCATTTT
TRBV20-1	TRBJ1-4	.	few	CSASPKGKLSF	TGCAGTGCTAGCCCCAAGGGAAAACTGTCTTTT
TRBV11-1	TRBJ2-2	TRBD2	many	CASSLYAGGANTGELFF	TGTGCCAGCAGCTTGTATGCGGGGGGCGCGAACACCGGGGAGCTGTTTTTT
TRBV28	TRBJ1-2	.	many	CASSLGSGVVYGYTF	TGTGCCAGCAGTTTGGGAAGTGGGGTCGTCTATGGCTACACCTTC
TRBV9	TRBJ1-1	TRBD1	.	CASSAAGGMNTEAFF	TGTGCCAGCAGCGCGGCAGGGGGCATGAACACTGAAGCTTTCTTT
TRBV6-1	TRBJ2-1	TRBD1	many	CASSFSGTGVYNEQFF	TGTGCCAGCAGTTTCTCCGGGACAGGAGTTTACAATGAGCAGTTCTTC
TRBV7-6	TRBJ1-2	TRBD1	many	CASSLALWQGGNYGYTF	TGTGCCAGCAGCTTGGCTCTATGGCAGGGGGGCAACTATGGCTACACCTTC
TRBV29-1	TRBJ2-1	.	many	CSVVSLSGASSYNEQFF	TGCAGCGTTGTATCCCTTAGCGGAGCCAGCTCCTACAATGAGCAGTTCTTC
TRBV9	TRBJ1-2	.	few	CASSVDAGPAYGYTF	TGTGCCAGCAGCGTAGATGCAGGACCGGCCTATGGCTACACCTTC
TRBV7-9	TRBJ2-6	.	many	CASSPQGTGANVLTF	TGTGCCAGCAGTCCCCAGGGGACCGGGGCCAACGTCCTGACTTTC
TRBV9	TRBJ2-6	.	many	CASSEIRATGANVLTF	TGTGCCAGCAGCGAAATCCGGGCGACGGGGGCCAACGTCCTGACTTTC
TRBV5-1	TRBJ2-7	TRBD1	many	CASSLRQGSYEQYF	TGCGCCAGCAGCCTAAGACAGGGTTCCTACGAGCAGTACTTC
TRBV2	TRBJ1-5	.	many	CASSMGGAEFLEPQHF	TGTGCCAGCTCGATGGGGGGGGCGGAATTTTTGGAGCCCCAGCATTTT
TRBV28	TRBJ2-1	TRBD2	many	CASSLPGGSGNEQFF	TGTGCCAGTTCCTTACCGGGCGGGAGTGGCAATGAGCAGTTCTTC
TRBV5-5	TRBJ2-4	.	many	CASSLRPALNIQYF	TGTGCCAGCAGCTTGAGGCCGGCGTTAAACATTCAGTACTTC
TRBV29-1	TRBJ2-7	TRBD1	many	CSVDPGQGRREQYF	TGCAGCGTTGATCCGGGACAGGGACGTCGGGAGCAGTACTTC
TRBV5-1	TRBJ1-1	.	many	CASSFQGPTEAFF	TGCGCCAGCAGCTTCCAGGGGCCCACTGAAGCTTTCTTT
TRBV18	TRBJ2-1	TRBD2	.	CASSPGDAGAFNEQFF	TGTGCCAGCTCACCAGGGGACGCGGGAGCTTTCAATGAGCAGTTCTTC
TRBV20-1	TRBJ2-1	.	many	CSATGYNEQFF	TGCAGTGCTACTGGGTACAATGAGCAGTTCTTC
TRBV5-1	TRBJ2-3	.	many	CASSLARGESTDTQYF	TGCGCCAGCAGCTTGGCCCGCGGGGAGAGCACAGATACGCAGTATTTT
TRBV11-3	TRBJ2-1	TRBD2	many	CASSPGTSGSPYNEQFF	TGTGCCAGCAGCCCGGGGACTAGCGGGTCCCCATACAATGAGCAGTTCTTC
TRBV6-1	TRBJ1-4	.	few	CASRERQVNEKLFF	TGTGCCAGCAGAGAGAGACAGGTTAATGAAAAACTGTTTTTT
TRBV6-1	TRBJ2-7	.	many	CASSGGHLSYEQYF	TGTGCCAGCAGTGGTGGACACCTCTCCTACGAGCAGTACTTC
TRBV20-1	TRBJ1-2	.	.	CSARRWGGSYGYTF	TGCAGTGCTAGAAGGTGGGGCGGGAGCTATGGCTACACCTTC
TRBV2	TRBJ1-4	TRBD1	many	CASSWVRGRVKLFF	TGTGCCAGCAGTTGGGTCAGGGGGAGGGTAAAACTGTTTTTT
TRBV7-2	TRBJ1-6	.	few	CASSFQGFSPLHF	TGTGCCAGCAGCTTTCAGGGGTTTTCACCCCTCCACTTT
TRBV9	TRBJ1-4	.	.	CASSVGRSATNEKLFF	TGTGCCAGCAGCGTCGGGCGGTCGGCAACTAATGAAAAACTGTTTTTT
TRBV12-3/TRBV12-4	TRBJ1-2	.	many	CASSSPIQGNHGYTF	TGTGCCAGCAGTTCCCCTATACAGGGAAATCATGGCTACACCTTC
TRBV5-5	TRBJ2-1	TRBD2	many	CASSLAGLATYNEQFF	TGTGCCAGCAGCCTGGCGGGACTAGCGACCTACAATGAGCAGTTCTTC
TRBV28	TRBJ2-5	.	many	CASSRGASEQETQYF	TGTGCCAGCAGCCGTGGGGCCAGCGAACAAGAGACCCAGTACTTC
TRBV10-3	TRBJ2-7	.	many	CAIREGLDYEQYF	TGTGCCATCAGGGAGGGGCTGGACTACGAGCAGTACTTC
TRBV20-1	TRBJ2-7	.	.	CSAREAEQGPTPYEQYF	TGCAGTGCTAGAGAGGCCGAACAGGGCCCCACACCTTACGAGCAGTACTTC
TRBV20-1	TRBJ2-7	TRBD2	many	CSARGWTSGSAASYEQYF	TGCAGTGCTAGAGGTTGGACTAGCGGGAGTGCGGCGTCCTACGAGCAGTACTTC
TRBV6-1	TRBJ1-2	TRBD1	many	CASRSRDRPSNYGYTF	TGTGCCAGCAGGAGCCGGGACAGGCCTTCTAACTATGGCTACACCTTC
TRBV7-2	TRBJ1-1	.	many	CASSLWTESEAFF	TGTGCCAGCAGCCTGTGGACAGAATCCGAAGCTTTCTTT
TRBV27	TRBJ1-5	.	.	CASSLSSGAQQPQHF	TGTGCCAGCAGTTTATCGTCCGGGGCGCAGCAGCCCCAGCATTTT
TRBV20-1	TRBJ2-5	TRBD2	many	CSAIGTSGTETQYF	TGCAGTGCTATTGGGACTAGCGGAACAGAGACCCAGTACTTC
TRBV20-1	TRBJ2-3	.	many	CSPSGGGLGGTDTQYF	TGCAGTCCCTCAGGGGGGGGACTAGGAGGAACAGATACGCAGTATTTT
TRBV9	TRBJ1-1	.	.	CASSVGQLNTEAFF	TGTGCCAGCAGCGTAGGACAGTTGAACACTGAAGCTTTCTTT
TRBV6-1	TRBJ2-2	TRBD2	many	CASGTSGSRELFF	TGTGCCAGCGGGACTAGCGGGAGCCGGGAGCTGTTTTTT
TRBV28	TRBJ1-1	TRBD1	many	CASSFEDRGPRLSNTEAFF	TGTGCCAGCAGTTTTGAAGACAGGGGGCCAAGGCTCTCGAACACTGAAGCTTTCTTT
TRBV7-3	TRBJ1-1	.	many	CASTLTPLNTEAFF	TGTGCCAGCACCCTGACACCACTGAACACTGAAGCTTTCTTT
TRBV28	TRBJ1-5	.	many	CASRMDGQPQHF	TGTGCCAGCAGGATGGACGGACAGCCCCAGCATTTT
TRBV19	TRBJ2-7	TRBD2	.	CASSSRRTSGSYEQYF	TGTGCCAGTAGTTCCCGACGGACTAGCGGATCCTACGAGCAGTACTTC
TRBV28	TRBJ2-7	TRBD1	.	CASNDRASYEQYF	TGTGCCAGCAACGACAGGGCCTCCTACGAGCAGTACTTC
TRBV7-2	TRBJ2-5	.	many	CASSLGGPKETQYF	TGTGCCAGCAGCTTAGGCGGCCCTAAAGAGACCCAGTACTTC
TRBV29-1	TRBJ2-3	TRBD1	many	CSVDRTGVSTDTQYF	TGCAGCGTTGACCGAACAGGGGTTAGCACAGATACGCAGTATTTT
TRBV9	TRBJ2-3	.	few	CASSWRLTTDTQYF	TGTGCCAGCAGCTGGCGGCTAACCACAGATACGCAGTATTTT
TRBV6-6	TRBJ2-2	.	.	CASSYRPGEVNTGELFF	TGTGCCAGCAGTTACCGTCCGGGGGAAGTGAACACCGGGGAGCTGTTTTTT
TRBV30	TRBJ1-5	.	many	CAWSVGDGQPQHF	TGTGCCTGGAGTGTAGGGGACGGACAGCCCCAGCATTTT
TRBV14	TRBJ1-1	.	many	CASSQDLWGTEAFF	TGTGCCAGCAGCCAAGATCTATGGGGCACTGAAGCTTTCTTT
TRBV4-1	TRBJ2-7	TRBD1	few	CASSQGQGAYYEQYF	TGCGCCAGCAGCCAAGGGCAGGGGGCCTACTACGAGCAGTACTTC
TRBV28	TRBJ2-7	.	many	CASSLAGRGYPYEQYF	TGTGCCAGCAGTTTAGCGGGCAGGGGTTACCCCTACGAGCAGTACTTC
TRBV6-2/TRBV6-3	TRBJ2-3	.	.	CASSYVGQVGYF	TGTGCCAGCAGTTACGTAGGCCAGGTGGGGTATTTT
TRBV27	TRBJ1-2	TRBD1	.	CASSIYRDRGLDGYTF	TGTGCCAGCAGCATATACCGGGACAGGGGACTCGATGGCTACACCTTC
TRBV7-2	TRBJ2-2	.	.	CASSLDGVAGNTGELFF	TGTGCCAGCAGCTTGGATGGGGTGGCTGGGAACACCGGGGAGCTGTTTTTT
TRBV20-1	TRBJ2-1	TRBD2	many	CSAINPPSGREQFF	TGCAGTGCTATAAACCCCCCTAGCGGACGTGAGCAGTTCTTC
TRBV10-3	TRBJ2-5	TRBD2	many	CAISESKGREGPVETQYF	TGTGCCATCAGTGAGTCGAAAGGGCGGGAGGGTCCCGTGGAGACCCAGTACTTC
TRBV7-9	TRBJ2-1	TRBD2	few	CASSLALAGVYNEQFF	TGTGCCAGCAGCTTAGCACTGGCGGGGGTCTACAATGAGCAGTTCTTC